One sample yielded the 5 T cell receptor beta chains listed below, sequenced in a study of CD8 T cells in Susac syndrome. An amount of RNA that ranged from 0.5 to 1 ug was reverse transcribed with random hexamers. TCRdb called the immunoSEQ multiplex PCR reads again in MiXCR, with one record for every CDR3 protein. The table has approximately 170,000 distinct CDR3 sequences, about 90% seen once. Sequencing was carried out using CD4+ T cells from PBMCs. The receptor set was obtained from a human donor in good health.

The DNA for the CDR3 is TGTGCCAGCAGCCCAAGTGTGGGGACAGGGGTCACCGGGGAGCTGTTTTTT. This sequence encodes CASSPSVGTGVTGELFF. V usage is TRBV11-3 and J usage is TRBJ2-2; 10 bases map to TRBD1. The germline V gene has CDR1 SGHNT and CDR2 YENEEA. Trimming cost V 5 bases and J 4 bases; bases outside gene matches: 10. The CDR3 is 17 amino acids.

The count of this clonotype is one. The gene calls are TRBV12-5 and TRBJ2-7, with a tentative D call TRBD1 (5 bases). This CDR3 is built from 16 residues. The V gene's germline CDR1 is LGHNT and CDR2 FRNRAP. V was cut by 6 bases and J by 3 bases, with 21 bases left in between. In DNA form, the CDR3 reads TGTGCTAGTGGCCGATTGGTCGAACAGGTGCTCTACGAGCAGTACTTC. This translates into CASGRLVEQVLYEQYF.

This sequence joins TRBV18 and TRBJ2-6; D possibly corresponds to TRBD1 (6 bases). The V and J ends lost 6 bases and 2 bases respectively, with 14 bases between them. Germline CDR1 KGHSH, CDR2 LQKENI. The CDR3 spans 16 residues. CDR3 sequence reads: CASSRTDVAGANVLTF. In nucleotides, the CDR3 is TGTGCCAGCTCCCGGACAGACGTTGCTGGGGCCAACGTCCTGACTTTC.

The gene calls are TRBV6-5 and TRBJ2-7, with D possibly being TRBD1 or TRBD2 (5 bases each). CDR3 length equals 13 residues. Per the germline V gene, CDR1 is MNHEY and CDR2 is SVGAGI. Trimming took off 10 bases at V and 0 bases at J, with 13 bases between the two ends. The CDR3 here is CATRRTYSYEQYF. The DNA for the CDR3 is TGTGCCACCCGGAGGACATACTCCTACGAGCAGTACTTC.

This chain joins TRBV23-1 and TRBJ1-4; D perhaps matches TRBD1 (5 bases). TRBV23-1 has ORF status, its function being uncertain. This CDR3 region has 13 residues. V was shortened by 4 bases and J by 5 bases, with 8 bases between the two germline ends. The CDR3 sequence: CASSRQINEKLFF. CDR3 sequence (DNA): TGCGCCAGCAGTCGACAGATAAATGAAAAACTGTTTTTT.